A selection of T cell receptor beta chains follows, all from one sample in a study of neoadjuvant anti-PD-1 for oral cavity cancer. Data came from immunoSEQ multiplex PCR; TCRdb stores just in-frame clones and leaves some out. The sample yields roughly 14,000 clones, about 67% seen once. Sequencing was performed on PBMCs, taken before nivolumab (anti-PD-1) treatment. Receptors were obtained from a person aged 35 to 85 with oral cavity squamous cell carcinoma. CDR3s include the opening cysteine and the closing phenylalanine or tryptophan. D genes are given only for firm matches. Clone size is shown for a subset of rows, as once, few, many or a class of expanded clone.

TRBJ1-3 TRBV15 - - CATSPPGTGNTIYF TGTGCCACCAGCCCCCCGGGGACTGGAAACACCATATATTTT
TRBJ2-2 TRBV5-8 - - CASSLGKIGTGELFF TGTGCCAGCAGCCTGGGGAAGATTGGCACCGGGGAGCTGTTTTTT
TRBJ2-7 TRBV7-8 - - CASSLEPQGNIPYEQYF TGTGCCAGCAGCTTAGAGCCGCAGGGTAACATCCCCTACGAGCAGTACTTC
TRBJ2-5 TRBV28 - - CASSPGTRPQETQYF TGTGCCAGCAGTCCCGGGACGAGGCCCCAAGAGACCCAGTACTTC
TRBJ1-5 TRBV11-2 few - CASSNQGSPQHF TGTGCCAGCAGCAATCAGGGTTCGCCCCAGCATTTT
TRBJ1-3 TRBV9 - - CASSVGSQGVSSGNTIYF TGTGCCAGCAGCGTAGGTTCTCAGGGCGTCAGCTCTGGAAACACCATATATTTT
TRBJ2-5 TRBV27 - - CASSYSDRLETQYF TGTGCCAGCAGTTACTCCGATCGCTTAGAGACCCAGTACTTC
TRBJ2-3 TRBV7-9 - TRBD1 CASSSGQGTSHTQYF TGTGCCAGCAGCTCGGGACAGGGAACCAGTCATACGCAGTATTTT
TRBJ2-5 TRBV25-1 few TRBD2 CASAGLVKETQYF TGTGCCTCCGCGGGACTAGTGAAAGAGACCCAGTACTTC
TRBJ2-2 TRBV9 few - CASSVGGYTGELFF TGTGCCAGCAGCGTAGGAGGGTACACCGGGGAGCTGTTTTTT
TRBJ1-1 TRBV5-1 - TRBD1 CASSLGDRTLNTEAFF TGCGCCAGCAGCTTGGGGGACAGGACCTTGAACACTGAAGCTTTCTTT
TRBJ1-1 TRBV15 - - CATSRGTGMNTEAFF TGTGCCACCAGCAGAGGTACAGGGATGAACACTGAAGCTTTCTTT
TRBJ2-7 TRBV19 - TRBD2 CASTGGTPGVGEQYF TGTGCCAGTACGGGGGGGACCCCGGGGGTCGGCGAGCAGTACTTC
TRBJ1-4 TRBV7-6 - - CASREGATNEKLFF TGTGCCAGCAGAGAGGGGGCAACTAATGAAAAACTGTTTTTT
TRBJ2-7 TRBV7-2 - TRBD2 CASSLSGSTKEQYF TGTGCCAGCAGCCTTAGCGGGAGTACAAAGGAGCAGTACTTC
TRBJ2-2 TRBV5-1 - - CASSPLNIQGFFSANTGELFF TGCGCCAGCAGCCCACTAAATATACAGGGATTTTTTTCCGCGAACACCGGGGAGCTGTTTTTT
TRBJ2-2 TRBV14 - - CASSRNTLNTGELFF TGTGCCAGCAGCCGTAATACTTTAAACACCGGGGAGCTGTTTTTT
TRBJ1-2 TRBV6-5 once - CASTKGTSNYGYTF TGTGCCAGCACCAAGGGGACATCCAACTATGGCTACACCTTC
TRBJ1-2 TRBV7-6 - - CASSPRGAGENGYTF TGTGCCAGCAGCCCCCGAGGGGCAGGGGAAAATGGCTACACCTTC
TRBJ2-3 TRBV7-7 - TRBD2 CASSLGSSGKDTQYF TGTGCTAGCAGCTTAGGGTCCAGCGGGAAAGATACGCAGTATTTT
TRBJ1-5 TRBV2 - - CASSERGGIGNQPQHF TGTGCCAGCAGTGAAAGGGGGGGCATCGGCAATCAGCCCCAGCATTTT
TRBJ2-6 TRBV29-1 - - CSVAVAAGANVLTF TGCAGCGTTGCTGTGGCCGCTGGGGCCAACGTCCTGACTTTC
TRBJ1-5 TRBV28 - - CASSFPGQYSNQPQHF TGTGCCAGCAGTTTCCCTGGACAGTATAGCAATCAGCCCCAGCATTTT
TRBJ1-1 TRBV9 once - CASSIGTKGAEAFF TGTGCCAGCAGCATAGGGACTAAAGGCGCTGAAGCTTTCTTT
TRBJ2-1 TRBV19 few TRBD1 CASSRPGQGRNEQFF TGTGCCAGTAGCCGGCCGGGACAGGGACGGAATGAGCAGTTCTTC
TRBJ1-6 TRBV2 - TRBD1 CASSEDRGRSSPLHF TGTGCCAGCAGTGAGGACAGGGGGCGTTCGTCACCCCTCCACTTT
TRBJ1-3 TRBV14 - - CASSQAAFSGNTIYF TGTGCCAGCAGCCAAGCGGCGTTCTCTGGAAACACCATATATTTT
TRBJ2-7 TRBV6-1 once TRBD2 CASSATSGVSYEQYF TGTGCCAGCAGTGCTACTAGCGGAGTCTCCTACGAGCAGTACTTC
TRBJ1-3 TRBV4-1 - - CASSQDKDGSNGNTIYF TGCGCCAGCAGCCAAGATAAGGACGGCTCGAATGGAAACACCATATATTTT
TRBJ2-5 TRBV18 few TRBD1 CASSPRTGQQEAQYF TGTGCCAGCTCACCAAGGACAGGACAACAAGAGGCCCAGTACTTC
TRBJ1-5 TRBV5-5 few - CASSLVGPDQPQHF TGTGCCAGCAGCTTGGTAGGCCCTGATCAGCCCCAGCATTTT
TRBJ2-7 TRBV28 once - CASNSQGLPSYEQYF TGTGCCAGCAATTCACAGGGTCTCCCCTCCTACGAGCAGTACTTC
TRBJ1-1 TRBV5-1 - TRBD1 CASGLQGAGDTEAFF TGCGCCAGCGGATTACAGGGGGCGGGGGACACTGAAGCTTTCTTT
TRBJ2-2 TRBV5-5 - TRBD1 CASSPLGQGYAGELFF TGTGCCAGCAGCCCGCTGGGACAGGGGTATGCCGGGGAGCTGTTTTTT
TRBJ1-6 TRBV9 - - CASSPRRRNSPLHF TGTGCCAGCAGCCCCCGCAGGCGTAATTCACCCCTCCACTTT
TRBJ2-1 TRBV7-2 - TRBD2 CASSLGGGNNEQFF TGTGCCAGCAGCTTAGGCGGGGGGAACAATGAGCAGTTCTTC
TRBJ2-5 TRBV5-6 - TRBD2 CASSLVISGRETQYF TGTGCCAGCAGCTTGGTTATAAGCGGGAGGGAGACCCAGTACTTC
TRBJ2-1 TRBV6-4 - - CATQRDPAYNEQFF TGTGCCACCCAGAGGGACCCTGCCTACAATGAGCAGTTCTTC
TRBJ1-4 TRBV2 - - CASRQGIGEKLFF TGTGCCAGCAGGCAGGGGATTGGGGAAAAACTGTTTTTT
TRBJ2-7 TRBV6-1 - TRBD1 CASSSGQGAYEQYF TGTGCCAGCAGCAGCGGACAGGGAGCCTACGAGCAGTACTTC
TRBJ2-5 TRBV11-2 - - CASQLYRAETQYF TGTGCCAGCCAACTGTACAGGGCAGAGACCCAGTACTTC
TRBJ2-5 TRBV4-1 - - CASSPGGGQETQYF TGCGCCAGCAGCCCCGGTGGGGGCCAAGAGACCCAGTACTTC
TRBJ2-4 TRBV6-1 few - CASSEARLVGSPPPIKPKNIQYF TGTGCCAGCAGTGAAGCGCGTCTGGTGGGTTCGCCCCCACCGATAAAGCCCAAAAACATTCAGTACTTC
TRBJ2-2 TRBV5-1 - - CASSPPGKPGELFF TGCGCCAGCAGCCCACCGGGAAAACCCGGGGAGCTGTTTTTT
TRBJ2-2 TRBV12-5 few - CASALVVGGELFF TGTGCTAGTGCCCTAGTCGTTGGCGGGGAGCTGTTTTTT
TRBJ1-1 TRBV7-9 once - CASSLIRGTEAFF TGTGCCAGCAGCCTCATCAGGGGCACTGAAGCTTTCTTT
TRBJ2-7 TRBV18 - - CASSPQRGYEQYF TGTGCCAGCTCACCACAAAGAGGCTACGAGCAGTACTTC
TRBJ2-5 TRBV15 - TRBD2 CATSRDLLAGGKETQYF TGTGCCACCAGCAGAGATCTGCTAGCGGGGGGGAAAGAGACCCAGTACTTC
TRBJ2-2 TRBV11-3 few - CASSSRDGELFF TGTGCCAGCAGCTCGAGGGACGGGGAGCTGTTTTTT
TRBJ2-7 TRBV5-8 once TRBD1 CASSLGQGRNEQYF TGTGCCAGCAGCTTAGGACAGGGAAGAAACGAGCAGTACTTC